Below, 21 T cell receptor beta chains from the same sample are listed, as sequenced in a study of T-cell reconstitution after alpha-beta-depleted transplantation in children. TCRbeta library construction was performed incorporating unique molecular identifiers. TCRdb passed the PCR reads through MiXCR, listing each CDR3 protein once. The data show approximately 490,000 distinct CDR3 sequences, approximately 10% seen once. The sequences come from PBMCs, collected before TCRalphabeta/CD19-depleted stem cell transplant. Receptor source: a child aged 2-9 years with inherited bone marrow failure, due to receive a stem cell transplant.

This clonotype was recorded many times. The chain joins TRBV5-1 to TRBJ2-1, with TRBD2 matching 11 bases. This CDR3 comprises 16 residues. The V gene end was trimmed by 3 bases and the J gene end by 9 bases; junction bases not matched to a gene: 11. CDR1 is SGHRS, CDR2 YFSETQ, per germline. The CDR3 loop is CASSSRTSGRGGEQFF. CDR3 DNA sequence: TGCGCCAGCAGCTCCAGGACTAGCGGGCGGGGCGGTGAGCAGTTCTTC. The complete variable domain, with remaining parts taken from reference TRBV5-1 and TRBJ2-1, reads KAGVTQTPRYLIKTRGQQVTLSCSPISGHRSVSWYQQTPGQGLQFLFEYFSETQRNKGNFPGRFSGRQFSNSRSEMNVSTLELGDSALYLCASSSRTSGRGGEQFFGPGTRLTVL.

About this clonotype: A read error is possible here, since a much larger clone lies one base away. This chain uses TRBV20-1 with TRBJ2-3, with a tentative D call TRBD2 (5 bases). Germline lookup yields CDR1 DFQATT and CDR2 SNEGSKA (reference sequence). This CDR3 spans 15 amino acids. CDR3 nucleotide sequence: TGCAGTGCCCAAGGGCCGGGAAGTGGCACAGATACGCAGTCTTTT. Protein: CSAQGPGSGTDTQSF.

A few counts support this clonotype. The V gene is TRBV28, the J gene TRBJ2-7; TRBD2 matches at 14 bases. This CDR3 spans 16 amino acids. Germline V gene data show CDR1 as MDHEN and CDR2 as SYDVKM. J gave up 6 bases and V 4 bases, and 8 bases lay outside the gene matches. CDR3 sequence: CASSSIGLAGGGEQYF. The CDR3 DNA sequence: TGTGCCAGCAGTTCCATCGGACTAGCGGGAGGAGGCGAGCAGTACTTC.

Note on this clonotype: With a much larger clone just one base away, this may be a read error. The chain uses TRBV30 and TRBJ2-1, with 12 bases that match TRBD2. V was clipped by 6 bases and J by 8 bases; unmatched bases: 8. CDR1 GTSNPN and CDR2 SVGIG come from the germline V gene (reference sequence). The CDR3 spans 14 residues. CDR3 region: CACRGLAGNDEQFF. The CDR3 DNA follows: TGTGCCTGTAGAGGACTAGCGGGAAACGATGAGCAGTTCTTC.

This clonotype occurred a few times. This chain links TRBV6-2 or TRBV6-3 with TRBJ1-5, with D possibly matching TRBD1 (6 bases). CDR1 is MNHEY and CDR2 is SVGEGT in the germline V gene. Deletions cut 7 bases from V and 3 bases from J, with 16 bases between. This CDR3 is built from 15 residues. This CDR3 is CASISDRHINQPQHF. CDR3 in DNA: TGTGCCAGCATCTCAGACAGGCACATCAATCAGCCCCAGCATTTT.

This clonotype appeared many times. This chain uses TRBV29-1 with TRBJ2-1, with 10 bases aligning to TRBD2. The CDR3 length is 14 residues. The V gene's germline CDR1 is SQVTM and CDR2 ANQGSEA. Unmatched junction bases numbered 8, after V lost 3 bases and J lost 9 bases. DNA for the CDR3: TGCAGCGTTGATGCTCTAGCGGGAGTGATTGAGCAGTTCTTC. It translates to CSVDALAGVIEQFF.

There are a few counts of this clonotype. The rearrangement joins TRBV20-1 to TRBJ2-3; 8 bases are a match to TRBD1. The germline V gene encodes CDR1 DFQATT and CDR2 SNEGSKA (reference sequence). The length of the CDR3 is 15 residues. The V gene end was trimmed by 5 bases and the J gene end by 2 bases; junction bases not matched to a gene: 9. The chain's CDR3 is CSAPSDRGPTDTQYF. The CDR3 DNA reads as TGCAGTGCTCCCTCCGACAGGGGCCCCACAGATACGCAGTATTTT.

This clonotype was detected only a few times. The chain has TRBV7-2 and TRBJ1-1; no clear D gene. The germline V and J ends were trimmed by 2 bases and 3 bases, with 10 bases remaining between them. CDR1 and CDR2 from the germline V gene are SGHTA and FQGNSA. This CDR3 contains 14 residues. The CDR3 protein is CASSLRQVDTEAFF. DNA of the CDR3: TGTGCCAGCAGCTTACGCCAGGTCGACACTGAAGCTTTCTTT.

This clonotype came up many times. The chain recombines TRBV19 with TRBJ1-1; maybe TRBD1 (5 bases). From germline, CDR1 is LNHDA and CDR2 SQIVND (reference sequence). The CDR3 contains 14 residues. V was shortened by 10 bases and J by 1 base, with 16 bases between the two germline ends. Written as DNA, the CDR3 is TGTGCCACCTCGACGTGGGGCCAGAACACTGAAGCTTTCTTT. Its protein is CATSTWGQNTEAFF.

The chain carries TRBV18 and TRBJ1-1, with 8 bases that match TRBD1. This CDR3 comprises 15 residues. V lost 4 bases, J lost 3 bases, and 7 bases stayed unmatched. From germline, CDR1 is KGHSH and CDR2 LQKENI. The CDR3 loop is CASSLIQGVDTEAFF. The CDR3 bases are TGTGCCAGCTCACTCATACAGGGGGTAGACACTGAAGCTTTCTTT.

This clonotype was picked up many times. The gene calls are TRBV5-4 and TRBJ1-5; perhaps TRBD1 as D (5 bases). CDR3 length equals 19 residues. V lost 1 base, J lost 6 bases, and 26 bases lay in between. The V gene's germline CDR1 is SGHNT and CDR2 YYREEE (reference sequence). The CDR3 coding sequence is TGTGCCAGCAGCTTGTGGGGGGTCGGGCGACCTCCAGAGGCTCAGCCCCAGCATTTT. The encoded protein is CASSLWGVGRPPEAQPQHF.

A remark on this clonotype: A much larger clonotype is one base distant, so this may be a read error. The chain links TRBV28 to TRBJ2-7; tentative D call: TRBD2 (5 bases). The CDR3 sequence is 16 residues long. Germline V CDR1 and CDR2: MDHEN, SYDVKM. V was trimmed by 6 bases and J by 3 bases, leaving 21 bases between them. CDR3 protein: CASRMTPSGAYYEQYF. CDR3 in DNA: TGTGCCAGCAGAATGACCCCCAGCGGTGCGTACTACGAGCAGTACTTC.

The chain employs TRBV27 and TRBJ1-5; D is perhaps TRBD1 (5 bases). Germline loops: CDR1 MNHEY, CDR2 SMNVEV (reference sequence). The V end lost 5 bases, the J end lost 6 bases, and 14 bases lay between the germline ends. The length of the CDR3 is 14 residues. CDR3 sequence (DNA): TGTGCCAGCAGTGGGCAGGGAGAGTTTCAGCCCCAGCATTTT. Amino acids: CASSGQGEFQPQHF.

The sample holds many counts of this clonotype. The rearrangement uses TRBV28 and TRBJ2-5; D is possibly TRBD1 or TRBD2 (5 bases each). The CDR3 has 17 residues. CDR1 is MDHEN and CDR2 is SYDVKM in the germline V gene. Trimming removed 4 bases at V and 2 bases at J, with 20 bases between. This CDR3 is CASSSPWDPLLQETQYF. CDR3 coding DNA: TGTGCCAGCAGTTCCCCTTGGGACCCACTTTTACAAGAGACCCAGTACTTC.

In this sample, this clonotype turned up a few times. V gene TRBV20-1 combines with J gene TRBJ1-1; D gene ambiguous. V gave up 3 bases and J gave up 4 bases, with 15 bases separating them. The germline V gene has CDR1 DFQATT and CDR2 SNEGSKA (reference sequence). This CDR3 spans 14 amino acids. CDR3 sequence (DNA): TGCAGTGCTAGGGGTCGCCTGGGGAGCACTGAAGCTTTCTTT. It is translated as CSARGRLGSTEAFF.

This sequence joins TRBV20-1 and TRBJ2-7; D possibly uses TRBD1 or TRBD2 (5 bases each). The CDR3 is 12 residues long. CDR1 is DFQATT and CDR2 is SNEGSKA in the germline V gene (reference sequence). V was trimmed by 5 bases and J by 0 bases, leaving 8 bases between them. CDR3 nucleotide sequence: TGCAGTGCTGGGACGCCCTCCTACGAGCAGTACTTC. As protein: CSAGTPSYEQYF.

This clonotype was seen at least ten times. The gene calls are TRBV6-2 or TRBV6-3 and TRBJ2-6; a weak D match, TRBD1 (5 bases). V shed 8 bases and J shed 1 base, with 15 bases lying between them. CDR3 size: 16 residues. Germline V CDR1 and CDR2: MNHEY, SVGEGT. CDR3: CASGSTVSSGANVLTF. Here the CDR3 DNA reads TGTGCCAGCGGGTCGACAGTATCATCTGGGGCCAACGTCCTGACTTTC.

In this sample, this clonotype turned up many times. The chain recombines TRBV27 with TRBJ2-4; TRBD2 is a possible D gene (6 bases). This CDR3 has 16 amino acids. V dropped 5 bases and J dropped 1 base, with 15 bases sitting between them. Germline assignment: CDR1 MNHEY and CDR2 SMNVEV (reference sequence). Here the CDR3 DNA reads TGTGCCAGCAGTCCGGGACTTATTAGGGCCAAAAACATTCAGTACTTC. It is translated as CASSPGLIRAKNIQYF.

This clonotype was seen a few times. This chain joins TRBV15 and TRBJ2-5, with D tentatively TRBD1 (6 bases). The CDR3 is made up of 14 amino acids. Germline values: CDR1 LNHNV, CDR2 YYDKDF (reference sequence). The V end was cut by 5 bases, the J end by 0 bases, with 10 bases between. The CDR3 loop reads CATSARQDQETQYF. The CDR3 DNA sequence: TGTGCCACCAGCGCCCGACAGGACCAAGAGACCCAGTACTTC.

This clonotype has ten or more counts. The chain couples TRBV6-5 to TRBJ1-1, with 9 bases matching TRBD1. Trimming took 2 bases from V and 5 from J; bases not matched to a gene: 6. Germline-derived CDR1 and CDR2 are MNHEY and SVGAGI. This CDR3 is 15 amino acids long. As DNA, the CDR3 is TGTGCCAGCAGTTACAAACAGGGGGCTGGAACTGAAGCTTTCTTT. Its protein is CASSYKQGAGTEAFF.

This clonotype was detected ten times or more. This chain joins TRBV7-2 and TRBJ2-7; TRBD2 matches 13 bases. V gave up 5 bases and J gave up 9 bases; unmatched junction bases: 7. The CDR3 loop spans 14 amino acids. The germline gives CDR1 SGHTA, CDR2 FQGNSA. In nucleotides, the CDR3 is TGTGCCAGCAGCCGTGGACTAGCGGGAGAAGCGCAGTACTTC. It codes for CASSRGLAGEAQYF. Supplemented by reference TRBV7-2 and TRBJ2-7, the full variable domain reads GAGVSQSPSNKVTEKGKDVELRCDPISGHTALYWYRQSLGQGLEFLIYFQGNSAPDKSGLPSDRFSAERTGGSVSTLTIQRTQQEDSAVYLCASSRGLAGEAQYFGPGTRLTVT.